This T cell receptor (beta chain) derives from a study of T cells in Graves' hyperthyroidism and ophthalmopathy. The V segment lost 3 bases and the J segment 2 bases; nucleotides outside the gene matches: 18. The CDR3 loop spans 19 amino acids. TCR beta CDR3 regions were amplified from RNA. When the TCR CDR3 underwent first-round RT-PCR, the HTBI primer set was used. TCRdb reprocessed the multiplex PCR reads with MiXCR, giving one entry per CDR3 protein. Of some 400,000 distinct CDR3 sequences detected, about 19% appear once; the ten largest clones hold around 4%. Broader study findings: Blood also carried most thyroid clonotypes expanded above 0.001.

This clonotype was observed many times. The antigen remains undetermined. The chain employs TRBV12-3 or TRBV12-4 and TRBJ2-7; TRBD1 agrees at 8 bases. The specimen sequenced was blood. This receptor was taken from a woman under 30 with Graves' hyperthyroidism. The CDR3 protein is CASSLRGFLSGQVTYEQYF. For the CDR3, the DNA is TGTGCCAGCAGTTTGAGAGGTTTTCTTTCGGGACAGGTAACCTACGAGCAGTACTTC.